Below, 27 T cell receptor beta chains from the same sample are listed, as sequenced in a study of blood T cell repertoires in COVID-19. Some clones are missing from TCRdb's copy, which holds only in-frame ones; the method was immunoSEQ multiplex PCR. The data show more than 250,000 clones, with about 83% seen just once and around 1.2% held by the top ten. What was sequenced was peripheral blood. The source of these receptors is a woman aged 45 to 65 with acute or convalescent COVID-19.

The gene calls are TRBV19 and TRBJ1-5, with 10 bases aligning to TRBD1. The CDR3 covers 17 residues. The ends lost 3 bases at V and 4 bases at J; junction bases unmatched: 9. From germline, CDR1 is LNHDA and CDR2 SQIVND (reference sequence). The CDR3 sequence: CASSMGPGTGANQPQHF. DNA of the CDR3: TGTGCCAGTAGTATGGGGCCCGGGACAGGGGCGAATCAGCCCCAGCATTTT.

V gene TRBV7-9 combines with J gene TRBJ1-2, with D maybe TRBD1 (6 bases). Germline loops: CDR1 SEHNR, CDR2 FQNEAQ (reference sequence). Trimming cost V 1 base and J 0 bases, with 9 bases left between them. This CDR3 has 15 residues. The CDR3 is CASSLDRASNYGYTF. As DNA, the CDR3 is TGTGCCAGCAGCTTAGACAGGGCTTCTAACTATGGCTACACCTTC.

The J gene is TRBJ1-4, the V gene TRBV27; 10 nucleotides align to TRBD1. This CDR3 has 14 amino acids. From germline, CDR1 is MNHEY and CDR2 SMNVEV (reference sequence). The V and J ends lost 7 bases and 7 bases, in that order; junction bases with no gene match: 6. The CDR3 loop is CASTSGDRGEKLFF. The DNA for the CDR3 is TGTGCCAGCACCTCGGGGGACAGGGGTGAAAAACTGTTTTTT.

The V call is TRBV27, the J call TRBJ1-6, with D perhaps matching TRBD1 (6 bases). The CDR3 is made up of 14 amino acids. Germline loops: CDR1 MNHEY, CDR2 SMNVEV (reference sequence). Trimming removed 6 bases from V and 5 bases from J, with 11 bases in between. The DNA of the CDR3 is TGTGCCAGCAGACCGGGACAAAATAATTCACCCCTCCACTTT. Amino acids: CASRPGQNNSPLHF.

In this sample, this clone turned up once. The V gene is TRBV3-1 (or the pseudogene TRBV3-2), the J gene TRBJ2-2; 13 nucleotides line up with TRBD2. Trimming at V came to 4 bases and at J to 5 bases, leaving 7 bases not matched to a gene. This CDR3 contains 17 residues. In germline, CDR1 is LGHDT, CDR2 YNNKEL (reference sequence). CDR3 in amino acids: CASSPLRLAGGTGELFF. The CDR3 DNA reads as TGTGCCAGCAGCCCTCTACGACTAGCGGGAGGTACCGGGGAGCTGTTTTTT.

The chain is built from TRBV5-6 and TRBJ2-1; D perhaps matches TRBD1 (6 bases). The CDR3 consists of 13 residues. Trimming removed 4 bases from V and 4 bases from J, with 9 bases in between. Germline V gene data show CDR1 as SGHDT and CDR2 as YYEEEE. The CDR3 sequence is CASSHGQYNEQFF. DNA of the CDR3: TGTGCCAGCAGCCACGGACAGTACAATGAGCAGTTCTTC.

About this clone itself: At the DNA level, this CDR3 is encoded by other sequences in the same sample as well. The chain links TRBV5-1 to TRBJ1-1; D unresolved. The V and J ends lost 5 bases and 5 bases respectively, with 13 bases between them. The germline V gene has CDR1 SGHRS and CDR2 YFSETQ. CDR3 length equals 13 residues. The CDR3 DNA reads as TGCGCCAGCAGTCTTGGCGGTGGAACTGAAGCTTTCTTT. Translation gives CASSLGGGTEAFF.

The genes are TRBV10-1 and TRBJ1-2; D is perhaps TRBD1 (5 bases). The CDR3 length is 16 residues. CDR1 and CDR2 (germline): WNHNN, SYGVQD (reference sequence). V was shortened by 8 bases and J by 5 bases, with 24 bases between the two germline ends. The CDR3 spells CASPRTYLGGQYGYTF. The CDR3 nucleotides are TGCGCCAGCCCGAGGACATATCTGGGTGGGCAGTATGGCTACACCTTC.

The chain employs TRBV3-1 (or the pseudogene TRBV3-2) and TRBJ2-3, with TRBD2 matching over 16 bases. This CDR3 has 18 amino acids. The V segment lost 4 bases and the J segment 4 bases; nucleotides outside the gene matches: 8. Germline CDR1 LGHDT, CDR2 YNNKEL (reference sequence). The CDR3 reads CASSPPTGTSGGADTQYF. The CDR3 DNA follows: TGTGCCAGCAGCCCCCCCACCGGGACTAGCGGGGGGGCAGATACGCAGTATTTT.

The chain combines TRBV3-1 (or the pseudogene TRBV3-2) with TRBJ1-1; no clear D. Germline CDR1 and CDR2: LGHDT and YNNKEL (reference sequence). The CDR3 runs 14 residues. V lost 2 bases, J lost 5 bases, and 12 bases lay in between. The CDR3, as DNA: TGTGCCAGCAGCCAACCAGGCGGAGGGACTGAAGCTTTCTTT. This gives the protein CASSQPGGGTEAFF.

The chain recombines TRBV19 with TRBJ1-1; D perhaps matches TRBD1 (6 bases). Trimming removed 3 bases from V and 2 bases from J, with 13 bases in between. CDR1 LNHDA and CDR2 SQIVND come from the germline V gene (reference sequence). The CDR3 totals 15 residues. The CDR3 loop reads CASSIGGTLNTEAFF. CDR3 sequence (DNA): TGTGCCAGTAGTATTGGGGGCACCTTAAACACTGAAGCTTTCTTT.

V usage is TRBV15 and J usage is TRBJ1-5; D unresolved. The CDR3 runs 13 residues. In germline, CDR1 is LNHNV, CDR2 YYDKDF (reference sequence). Trimming shortened V by 0 bases and J by 4 bases, and 4 bases separated the two germline ends. The CDR3, as DNA: TGTGCCACCAGCAGAGATGCGAATCAGCCCCAGCATTTT. It yields the protein CATSRDANQPQHF.

The CDR3 DNA sequence: TGCGCCAGCAGTGACAGAAATAATGAAAAACTGTTTTTT. Translated, it gives CASSDRNNEKLFF. The chain combines TRBV10-1 with TRBJ1-4, with D unclear. The CDR3 sequence is 13 residues long. CDR1 WNHNN and CDR2 SYGVQD come from the germline V gene (reference sequence). Trimming took 3 bases from V and 4 from J, leaving 6 bases between them.

The V call is TRBV6-5, the J call TRBJ1-1; a weak D match, TRBD1 (5 bases). CDR1 is MNHEY and CDR2 is SVGAGI in the germline V gene. CDR3 size: 14 residues. V lost 8 bases to trimming and J lost 0 bases, with 13 bases between them. CDR3 DNA sequence: TGTGCCAGCGGCGACAGCCTCATGAACACTGAAGCTTTCTTT. Translating it yields CASGDSLMNTEAFF.

The J gene is TRBJ2-2, the V gene TRBV6-2 or TRBV6-3; tentatively, D is TRBD1 (6 bases). The CDR3 covers 14 residues. Trimming removed 2 bases at V and 3 bases at J, with 7 bases between. Germline V gene sequence: CDR1 MNHEY, CDR2 SVGEGT. The CDR3 is CASSYGQYTGELFF. DNA for the CDR3: TGTGCCAGCAGTTACGGACAGTACACCGGGGAGCTGTTTTTT.

This clone has only one observation. The V call is TRBV19, the J call TRBJ2-3; possible D gene TRBD2, 6 bases. From germline, CDR1 is LNHDA and CDR2 SQIVND (reference sequence). The CDR3 is 16 residues long. V lost 4 bases, J lost 5 bases, and 19 bases lay in between. The CDR3 region has the DNA TGTGCCAGTAGTACTGCCCTTGGGCTAGCGAGAGATACGCAGTATTTT. The encoded protein is CASSTALGLARDTQYF. The full variable domain, with the rest looked up from reference TRBV19 and TRBJ2-3, is DGGITQSPKYLFRKEGQNVTLSCEQNLNHDAMYWYRQDPGQGLRLIYYSQIVNDFQKGDIAEGYSVSREKKESFPLTVTSAQKNPTAFYLCASSTALGLARDTQYFGPGTRLTVL.

This clone was seen a handful of times. In DNA, the CDR3 is TGTGCCAGTAGTCCCCGGGGGGGGGCGGATACTGAAGCTTTCTTT. Encoded protein: CASSPRGGADTEAFF. This chain joins TRBV19 and TRBJ1-1; D is possibly TRBD1 (6 bases). Trimming stripped 5 bases from V and 5 bases from J, with 18 bases between. The germline CDR1 and CDR2 sequences are LNHDA and SQIVND (reference sequence). This CDR3 has 15 residues.

The rearrangement uses TRBV4-1 and TRBJ1-1; D may be TRBD1 (6 bases). V was shortened by 3 bases and J by 3 bases, with 14 bases between the two germline ends. Germline lookup yields CDR1 MGHRA and CDR2 YSYEKL. The CDR3 spans 15 residues. CDR3 in amino acids: CASSQPQGYDTEAFF. Here the CDR3 DNA reads TGCGCCAGCAGCCAGCCACAGGGATATGACACTGAAGCTTTCTTT.

The count of this clone is one. The chain joins TRBV7-2 to TRBJ1-1, with TRBD1 matching 11 bases. Germline values: CDR1 SGHTA, CDR2 FQGNSA. After removal of 1 base from V and 7 bases from J, the junction contained 2 bases not matched to a gene. This CDR3 comprises 14 residues. The DNA for the CDR3 is TGTGCCAGCAGCTTAGGGGACAGGGGGGGTGAAGCTTTCTTT. Translated: CASSLGDRGGEAFF.

The genes are TRBV6-4 and TRBJ1-1, with 8 bases fitting TRBD1. The germline V gene encodes CDR1 MRHNA and CDR2 SNTAGT. This CDR3 comprises 14 residues. Trimming at V came to 7 bases and at J to 4 bases, leaving 8 bases not matched to a gene. The CDR3 here is CASKPGQASTEAFF. The CDR3, as DNA: TGTGCCAGCAAGCCGGGACAGGCGAGCACTGAAGCTTTCTTT.

This rearrangement joins TRBV27 to TRBJ1-1; TRBD1 matches at 7 bases. Germline values: CDR1 MNHEY, CDR2 SMNVEV (reference sequence). The trim removed 6 bases at V and 5 bases at J, leaving 6 bases unmatched. CDR3 length: 13 amino acids. CDR3 in amino acids: CASSNRGETEAFF. Written as DNA, the CDR3 is TGTGCCAGCAGCAACAGGGGTGAAACTGAAGCTTTCTTT.

J is TRBJ1-4 and V is TRBV19; D not certain. The CDR3 runs 13 residues. V was clipped by 6 bases and J by 10 bases, with 15 bases between them. Per germline, CDR1 LNHDA and CDR2 SQIVND (reference sequence). The CDR3 reads CASRGTVSGKLFF. The CDR3 DNA reads TGTGCCAGTAGGGGAACGGTTAGCGGAAAACTGTTTTTT.

This clone was counted once. This rearrangement joins TRBV19 to TRBJ1-6, with TRBD1 matching over 7 bases. The CDR3 has 15 residues. From germline, CDR1 is LNHDA and CDR2 SQIVND (reference sequence). Losses at the gene ends were 6 bases for V and 7 bases for J; bases not matched to a gene: 9. The CDR3 here is CASREGGAENSPLHF. In nucleotides, the CDR3 is TGTGCCAGTAGGGAAGGGGGCGCGGAAAATTCACCCCTCCACTTT.

The genes are TRBV4-2 and TRBJ2-5; 14 nucleotides agree with TRBD2. Unmatched junction bases numbered 9, after V lost 4 bases and J lost 5 bases. The CDR3 covers 17 residues. Germline CDR1 and CDR2: LGHNA and YNFKEQ. CDR3 coding DNA: TGTGCCAGCAGCCCCAGGACTAGCGGGGGGCTCGGGGAGACCCAGTACTTC. This sequence encodes CASSPRTSGGLGETQYF.

The chain combines TRBV19 with TRBJ2-5; D perhaps matches TRBD1 (6 bases). The CDR3 covers 14 residues. Trimming took off 3 bases at V and 5 bases at J, with 13 bases between the two ends. CDR1 LNHDA and CDR2 SQIVND come from the germline V gene (reference sequence). CDR3 region: CASSITGRWETQYF. CDR3 DNA sequence: TGTGCCAGTAGTATTACAGGGCGGTGGGAGACCCAGTACTTC.

This chain links TRBV24-1 with TRBJ2-3; D is uncertain. The length of the CDR3 is 14 residues. V lost 3 bases and J 2 bases, leaving 8 bases between the germline ends. CDR1 is KGHDR and CDR2 is SFDVKD in the germline V gene. The CDR3 sequence is CATSDPRSTDTQYF. Here the CDR3 DNA reads TGTGCCACCAGTGATCCCAGGTCCACAGATACGCAGTATTTT.

The gene calls are TRBV7-3 and TRBJ2-2; D unresolved. CDR3 length equals 13 residues. Germline loops: CDR1 SGHTA, CDR2 FQGTGA. V lost 0 bases, J lost 7 bases, and 6 bases lay in between. The CDR3 DNA reads as TGTGCCAGCAGCTTAACCCCTTTCGGGGAGCTGTTTTTT. Its protein product is CASSLTPFGELFF.